This TCR beta chain was sequenced in a study of shared clonotypes between healthy human individuals. Study-wide findings and caveats: Non-shared clonotypes had lower generation probabilities than those shared by all four donors. It was only blood that was sampled, and tissue repertoires likely differ.

Germline CDR1 and CDR2: SEHNR and FQNEAQ (reference sequence). The CDR3 contains 14 residues. With V trimmed by 4 bases and J by 1 base, 2 bases remained unmatched. As regards this clone: Its antigen is not known. Other DNA sequences in this specimen translate into the identical CDR3.

The data were produced by immunoSEQ multiplex PCR, yet TCRdb's version contains in-frame clones alone and is incomplete. The sample shows under 2,500,000 clones, under 97% of them seen only once. The sequencing input was naive CD4+ T cells sorted from blood. This sample's subset: CD45RA+ positively selected. The sequence was obtained from a man in his late teens or twenties in good health. The chain employs TRBV7-9 and TRBJ1-1; 8 bases line up with TRBD1. The CDR3 DNA sequence: TGTGCCAGCAGCTCAACAGGGGGGAACACTGAAGCTTTCTTT. Protein: CASSSTGGNTEAFF.